Presented here are 20 T cell receptor beta chains from one specimen sequenced in a study of blood T cell repertoires in COVID-19. Assay used: immunoSEQ multiplex PCR; TCRdb lists only in-frame clones, some missing. The sample has about 89,000 clones; 78% are singletons. The sample taken for sequencing was peripheral blood. These receptors were taken from a man aged 65-85 years with COVID-19, enrolled during active disease.

The V gene is TRBV6-6, the J gene TRBJ1-4, with 9 nucleotides matching TRBD1. The CDR3 consists of 14 residues. Germline-derived CDR1 and CDR2 are MNHNY and SVGAGI (reference sequence). J lost 8 bases, V lost 3 bases, and 4 bases had no gene match. As DNA, the CDR3 is TGTGCCAGCAGTTATGGACAGGGGTTCGAAAAACTGTTTTTT. Its translation: CASSYGQGFEKLFF.

The genes are TRBV21-1 and TRBJ2-3; whether TRBD2, the table's D call, matches the DNA was not checked. TRBV21-1 is a pseudogene segment. The length of the CDR3 is 15 residues. CDR3 nucleotide sequence: TGTGCCAGCAGCAAGCTAGCGGAAAGAACAGATACGCAGTATTTT. Its protein is CASSKLAERTDTQYF.

J is TRBJ2-1 and V is TRBV18; 10 nucleotides line up with TRBD2. CDR1 is KGHSH, CDR2 LQKENI, per germline. This CDR3 region has 18 residues. The V gene end was trimmed by 2 bases and the J gene end by 5 bases; junction bases not matched to a gene: 12. CDR3 sequence reads: CASSPTLIAGGQDNEQFF. In DNA form, the CDR3 reads TGTGCCAGCTCACCAACTTTGATAGCGGGAGGACAAGACAATGAGCAGTTCTTC.

The chain carries TRBV5-1 and TRBJ1-1, with TRBD1 as a possible D gene (6 bases). The germline gives CDR1 SGHRS, CDR2 YFSETQ. CDR3 length: 16 amino acids. V lost 3 bases and J lost 1, with 16 bases in between. The CDR3 loop is CASSWGFPGQNTEAFF. The CDR3 DNA reads as TGCGCCAGCAGCTGGGGTTTCCCGGGACAGAACACTGAAGCTTTCTTT.

On this clone: One end of the junction does not line up with germline, which may come from a read error. V gene TRBV4-3 combines with J gene TRBJ2-1, with a weak D call TRBD2 (6 bases). Germline V gene data show CDR1 as LGHNA and CDR2 as YSLEER. The CDR3 loop spans 13 amino acids. CDR3 DNA: TGCGCCAGCAGCCCAGCCGGGGTGGGGGGACGGCTCTTC. This encodes CASSPAGVGGRLF.

The rearrangement links TRBV7-6 to TRBJ1-1, with D maybe TRBD1 (5 bases). Trimming left V 5 bases short and J 4 bases short, with 11 bases between. This CDR3 region has 13 residues. Germline V gene data show CDR1 as SGHVS and CDR2 as FNYEAQ. This chain's CDR3 is CASSLTGPTEAFF. For the CDR3, the DNA is TGTGCCAGCAGCCTAACAGGCCCCACTGAAGCTTTCTTT. The full variable domain, with the rest looked up from reference TRBV7-6 and TRBJ1-1, is GAGVSQSPRYKVTKRGQDVALRCDPISGHVSLYWYRQALGQGPEFLTYFNYEAQQDKSGLPNDRFSAERPEGSISTLTIQRTEQRDSAMYRCASSLTGPTEAFFGQGTRLTVV.

The chain carries TRBV5-1 and TRBJ2-7, with D perhaps TRBD2 (5 bases). V was shortened by 0 bases and J by 0 bases, with 10 bases between the two germline ends. This CDR3 spans 15 amino acids. Germline loops: CDR1 SGHRS, CDR2 YFSETQ. The CDR3: CASSLAPGYSYEQYF. CDR3 DNA: TGCGCCAGCAGCTTGGCCCCGGGGTACTCCTACGAGCAGTACTTC.

This chain joins TRBV19 and TRBJ1-5; 7 positions match TRBD1. The CDR3 is 15 amino acids. Losses at the gene ends were 11 bases for V and 0 bases for J; bases not matched to a gene: 10. Per germline, CDR1 LNHDA and CDR2 SQIVND (reference sequence). In nucleotides, the CDR3 is TGTGCCTGCTCCGGGACAGTGAATAGCAATCAGCCCCAGCATTTT. Translating it yields CACSGTVNSNQPQHF.

The chain is built from TRBV7-8 and TRBJ2-7; the match to TRBD2 covers 8 bases. V lost 4 bases and J lost 3; bases outside the gene matches: 5. Germline values: CDR1 SGHVS, CDR2 FQNEAQ. This CDR3 region has 14 residues. CDR3 coding DNA: TGTGCCAGCAGCTCCCCGGGGGGGGGCTACGAGCAGTACTTC. This gives the protein CASSSPGGGYEQYF. The whole variable domain, remainder taken from reference TRBV7-8 and TRBJ2-7, is GAGVSQSPRYKVAKRGQDVALRCDPISGHVSLFWYQQALGQGPEFLTYFQNEAQLDKSGLPSDRFFAERPEGSVSTLKIQRTQQEDSAVYLCASSSPGGGYEQYFGPGTRLTVT.

The rearrangement links TRBV4-2 to TRBJ1-6, with 9 bases matching TRBD1. Unmatched junction bases numbered 9, after V lost 3 bases and J lost 9 bases. The CDR3 runs to 16 residues. The germline CDR1 and CDR2 sequences are LGHNA and YNFKEQ. The CDR3 DNA is TGTGCCAGCAGCCAGGAACAGACAGGGGGTAGTTCACCCCTCCACTTT. Translated, it gives CASSQEQTGGSSPLHF.

V and J are TRBV4-1 and TRBJ2-3, with 8 bases lining up with TRBD2. The CDR3 extends over 17 amino acids. The junction had 11 bases not matched to a gene; V was cut back by 2 bases and J by 4 bases. CDR1 and CDR2 from the germline V gene are MGHRA and YSYEKL. The CDR3: CASSQQPGGGPADTQYF. The CDR3 bases are TGCGCCAGCAGCCAACAACCCGGGGGGGGTCCGGCAGATACGCAGTATTTT.

The chain joins TRBV7-8 to TRBJ2-3; possibly TRBD1 for D (5 bases). CDR1 and CDR2 from the germline V gene are SGHVS and FQNEAQ. Between the trimmed V and J ends, which lost 5 bases and 5 bases, there was a span of 11 bases. This CDR3 region has 13 residues. The CDR3 bases are TGTGCCAGCAGCGCGCCCAGGGAAGATACGCAGTATTTT. The encoded protein is CASSAPREDTQYF.

This rearrangement joins TRBV5-8 to TRBJ1-1; 10 nucleotides line up with TRBD1. J gave up 4 bases and V 5 bases, and 14 bases lay outside the gene matches. Germline CDR1 is SGHTS and CDR2 is YDEGEE. This CDR3 has 17 residues. The CDR3 bases are TGTGCCAGCAGGTTCGTGACAGGGGGCTCGACTGGCACTGAAGCTTTCTTT. This sequence encodes CASRFVTGGSTGTEAFF.

In its sample, this clone ranks as medium-sized (0.01 to 0.1%). V is TRBV30 and J is TRBJ2-7; 7 nucleotides agree with TRBD2. The CDR3 has 13 residues. Germline V gene data show CDR1 as GTSNPN and CDR2 as SVGIG (reference sequence). The ends lost 7 bases at V and 3 bases at J; junction bases unmatched: 9. CDR3 nucleotides: TGTGCCTTCGCCCCCGGCGGGGGCTACGAGCAGTACTTC. Amino acids: CAFAPGGGYEQYF.

The chain has TRBV28 and TRBJ2-1; 7 bases agree with TRBD2. Germline-derived CDR1 and CDR2 are MDHEN and SYDVKM. The V and J ends lost 6 bases and 1 base, in that order; junction bases with no gene match: 15. The CDR3 has 18 amino acids. CDR3 loop: CASRSPSFAGASYNEQFF. Written as DNA, the CDR3 is TGTGCCAGCAGGTCTCCGTCCTTCGCGGGAGCTTCCTACAATGAGCAGTTCTTC.

The V and J genes are TRBV7-6 and TRBJ2-7; 8 bases agree with TRBD1. The CDR3 loop spans 14 amino acids. V was pared by 4 bases and J by 1 base, with 3 bases of the junction left unmatched. The germline V gene has CDR1 SGHVS and CDR2 FNYEAQ. CDR3 bases: TGTGCCAGCAGCTCGAGACAGGGGTCCTACGAGCAGTACTTC. It yields the protein CASSSRQGSYEQYF.

The V call is TRBV11-2, the J call TRBJ2-2; 7 bases are a match to TRBD2. Trimming took 3 bases from V and 4 from J; bases not matched to a gene: 2. Germline V gene lookup returns CDR1 SGHAT and CDR2 FQNNGV. The CDR3 is made up of 14 amino acids. The CDR3 here is CASSLGGSTGELFF. Here the CDR3 DNA reads TGTGCCAGCAGCTTGGGCGGGAGCACCGGGGAGCTGTTTTTT.

This clone was found a few times. The rearrangement joins TRBV12-5 to TRBJ2-6; no clear D. CDR1 and CDR2 (germline): LGHNT, FRNRAP. Trimming took 1 base from V and 1 from J, leaving 5 bases between them. CDR3 size: 15 residues. The CDR3 spells CASGLGQSGANVLTF. The CDR3, as DNA: TGTGCTAGTGGTTTGGGGCAGTCTGGGGCCAACGTCCTGACTTTC.

The J gene is TRBJ1-1, the V gene TRBV21-1. TRBV21-1 is assigned pseudogene status. CDR3 length: 12 residues. In DNA, the CDR3 is TGTGCCAGCAGCCGGGGGACCCCTGAAGCTTTCTTT. Its protein product is CASSRGTPEAFF.

CDR3 sequence: CASNRLSSRFPYEQYF. The CDR3 nucleotides read TGTGCCAGCAACCGCTTATCTAGCCGATTCCCCTACGAGCAGTACTTC. This chain joins TRBV28 and TRBJ2-7; D may be TRBD2 (5 bases). CDR3 size: 16 residues. V was cut by 7 bases and J by 2 bases, with 21 bases left in between. Looked up from germline, CDR1 is MDHEN and CDR2 is SYDVKM.